In this sample, the clone carrying this T cell receptor beta chain turned up a few times. Its target is unknown. Relative to the germline gene, one junction end is altered; a read error may explain this. These data belong to a study of T cells in Graves' hyperthyroidism and ophthalmopathy. General study points: Expanded thyroid clonotypes (above 0.001) were mostly also found in blood.

Authors of the study amplified TCR beta CDR3 regions from RNA transcripts. HTBI primers were used for first-round RT-PCR of the TCR CDR3. In TCRdb, the multiplex PCR reads were re-called with MiXCR into one record per CDR3 protein. Among 480,000 or so distinct CDR3 sequences, approximately 48% were seen once, and the ten largest hold around 47%. Diagnosis rested on symptoms, serum thyroxine and TRAb, thyroid ultrasound, and orbital computed tomography. Sequencing was performed on peripheral blood or thyroid tissue (not recorded which). This sequence originates from an adult woman with Graves' disease, either hyperthyroidism or ophthalmopathy (not recorded which).

CDR3 coding DNA: TGCAGCGCTACCGGGACAGGGACCTACGAGCAGTACTTC. Residues: CSATGTGTYEQYF. The chain joins TRBV20-1 to TRBJ2-7; 9 bases agree with TRBD1. Per the germline V gene, CDR1 is DFQATT and CDR2 is SNEGSKA (reference sequence). CDR3 length equals 13 residues.